This record looks at one T cell receptor (beta chain) sequence and its context. Its target is unknown. This entry comes from a study of chemoradiotherapy in HPV16-positive cancers. As for the study in general: Functional T-cell assays on a couple of HPV16-positive patients' cells defined candidate HPV-specific clones and common TCR motifs. Findings and caveats of the study: HPV-specific T cells were functionally defined from only a couple of HPV16-positive patients. During treatment, candidate HPV-specific clones and E7-related motifs expanded in tumor.

The CDR3 extends over 16 amino acids. Germline CDR1 and CDR2: SEHNR and FQNEAQ (reference sequence). V was shortened by 8 bases and J by 1 base, with 20 bases between the two germline ends. This table comes from immunoSEQ multiplex PCR, and its TCRdb copy is limited to in-frame clones, with some not included. The sample yields some 28,000 clones, 84% seen once. This TCR was recovered from a human donor with HPV-associated anogenital cancer. This sequence joins TRBV7-9 and TRBJ1-1, with a weak D call TRBD1 (5 bases). Sample: blood, taken from a patient who underwent chemoradiotherapy. The CDR3 sequence is CASQTSGSGGNTEAFF. In DNA, the CDR3 is TGTGCCAGCCAAACCTCAGGATCCGGGGGGAACACTGAAGCTTTCTTT.